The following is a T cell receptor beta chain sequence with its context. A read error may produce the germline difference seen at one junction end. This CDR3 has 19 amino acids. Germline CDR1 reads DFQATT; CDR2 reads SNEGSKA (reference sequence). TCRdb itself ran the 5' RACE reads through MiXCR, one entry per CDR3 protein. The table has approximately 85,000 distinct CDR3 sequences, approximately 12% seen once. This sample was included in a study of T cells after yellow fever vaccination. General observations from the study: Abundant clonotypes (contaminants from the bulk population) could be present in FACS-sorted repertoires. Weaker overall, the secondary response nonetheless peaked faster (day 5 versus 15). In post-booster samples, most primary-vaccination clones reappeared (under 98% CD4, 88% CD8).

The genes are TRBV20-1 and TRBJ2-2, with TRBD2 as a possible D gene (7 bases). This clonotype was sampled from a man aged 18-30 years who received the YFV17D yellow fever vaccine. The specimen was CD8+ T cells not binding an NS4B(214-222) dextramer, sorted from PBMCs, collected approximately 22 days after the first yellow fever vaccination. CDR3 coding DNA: TGCTGTGCTAGAGAGTTAACCGGGGGGCCCGCCGGAGGGGCCGGGGAGCTGTTTTTT. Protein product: CCARELTGGPAGGAGELFF.